This T cell receptor beta chain is drawn from a study of T cells in tuberculosis. Germline CDR1 is SGHDT and CDR2 is YYEEEE. The CDR3 length is 14 residues. V shed 4 bases and J 7 bases; nucleotides not matched to a gene: 10. The protocol was immunoSEQ multiplex PCR, while the TCRdb copy is restricted to in-frame clones and leaves out a portion. The sample carries 9,500 to 12,000 clones, 90% to 95% recorded once. Sample: PBMCs. V is TRBV5-6 and J is TRBJ2-5; TRBD2 matches at 7 bases. This TCR was recovered from an adult with tuberculosis. CDR3 sequence reads: CASSPEDPGGTQYF. CDR3 nucleotide sequence: TGTGCCAGCAGCCCCGAGGACCCGGGGGGGACCCAGTACTTC.